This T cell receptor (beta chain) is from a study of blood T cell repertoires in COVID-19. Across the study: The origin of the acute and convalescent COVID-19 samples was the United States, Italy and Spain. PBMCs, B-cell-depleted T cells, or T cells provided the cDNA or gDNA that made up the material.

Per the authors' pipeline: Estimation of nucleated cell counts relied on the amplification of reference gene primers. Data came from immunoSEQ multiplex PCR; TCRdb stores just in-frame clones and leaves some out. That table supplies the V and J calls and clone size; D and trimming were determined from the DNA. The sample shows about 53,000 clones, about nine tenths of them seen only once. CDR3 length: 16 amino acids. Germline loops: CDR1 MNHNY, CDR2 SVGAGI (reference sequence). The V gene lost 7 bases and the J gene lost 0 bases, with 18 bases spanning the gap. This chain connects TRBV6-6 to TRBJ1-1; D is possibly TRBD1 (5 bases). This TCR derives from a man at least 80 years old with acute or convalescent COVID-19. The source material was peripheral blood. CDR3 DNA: TGTGCCAGCAAACCAGGGCACGAGCTTCTGAACACTGAAGCTTTCTTT. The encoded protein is CASKPGHELLNTEAFF.